Below are 27 T cell receptor beta chains sequenced from a single sample in a study of spatial heterogeneity in lung cancer. The sample's time point: sample taken at primary tumor resection. TCRdb itself ran the 5' RACE reads through MiXCR, one entry per CDR3 protein. The sample has about 42,000 distinct CDR3 sequences, around 6.8% seen once; the top ten hold about 45%. Material: PBMCs, obtained at surgery. The receptors come from a female donor with early-stage non-small cell lung cancer.

This clonotype was observed at least ten times. The chain's CDR3 is CASSSGASNQPQHF. The CDR3 coding sequence is TGCGCCAGCAGCTCAGGGGCGAGCAATCAGCCCCAGCATTTT. This chain connects TRBV5-1 to TRBJ1-5; a possible D gene is TRBD1 (6 bases). The CDR3 length is 14 residues. V gave up 3 bases and J gave up 1 base, with 8 bases separating them. Germline V CDR1 and CDR2: SGHRS, YFSETQ.

The V call is TRBV10-3, the J call TRBJ2-1; 11 bases agree with TRBD2. CDR1 and CDR2 from the germline V gene are ENHRY and SYGVKD. V lost 2 bases and J lost 10; bases outside the gene matches: 7. The CDR3 covers 15 residues. CDR3 coding DNA: TGTGCCATCAGTGAGACCGGGACTAGCGGTAGGGAGCAGTTCTTC. Amino acids: CAISETGTSGREQFF.

This clonotype was detected ten times or more. The rearrangement uses TRBV9 and TRBJ1-5; D remains unclear. Germline CDR1 is SGDLS and CDR2 is YYNGEE. The V and J ends lost 0 bases and 5 bases respectively, with 6 bases between them. The CDR3 spans 13 residues. CDR3 bases: TGTGCCAGCAGCGTAGACGGGGATCAGCCCCAGCATTTT. It encodes CASSVDGDQPQHF. The full variable domain, with the rest looked up from reference TRBV9 and TRBJ1-5, is DSGVTQTPKHLITATGQRVTLRCSPRSGDLSVYWYQQSLDQGLQFLIQYYNGEERAKGNILERFSAQQFPDLHSELNLSSLELGDSALYFCASSVDGDQPQHFGDGTRLSIL.

In this sample, this clonotype turned up many times. The chain carries TRBV29-1 and TRBJ2-1; 8 nucleotides align to TRBD1. This CDR3 spans 16 amino acids. The germline CDR1 and CDR2 sequences are SQVTM and ANQGSEA. V lost 3 bases, J lost 0 bases, and 7 bases stayed unmatched. In DNA, the CDR3 is TGCAGCGTTGAGTACGGGACAGGTAGCTCCTACAATGAGCAGTTCTTC. This sequence encodes CSVEYGTGSSYNEQFF.

The chain is built from TRBV13 and TRBJ2-7; 7 positions agree with TRBD2. Germline values: CDR1 PRHDT, CDR2 FYEKMQ (reference sequence). The CDR3 has 13 residues. With V trimmed by 5 bases and J by 3 bases, 4 bases remained unmatched. As DNA, the CDR3 is TGTGCCAGCAGCCGGGGGAGGGGCTACGAGCAGTACTTC. Translated: CASSRGRGYEQYF.

This clonotype was seen at least ten times. The chain joins TRBV20-1 to TRBJ1-3, with D hard to call. The CDR3 totals 14 residues. CDR1 and CDR2 (germline): DFQATT, SNEGSKA (reference sequence). Trimming stripped 3 bases from V and 2 bases from J, with 11 bases between. CDR3: CSARSWTPGNTIYF. The CDR3 bases are TGCAGTGCTAGGTCCTGGACTCCTGGAAACACCATATATTTT.

This clonotype was counted ten times or more. Here the CDR3 reads CAISGRGDEQFF. CDR3 coding DNA: TGTGCCATCAGTGGGCGGGGAGATGAGCAGTTCTTC. The rearrangement links TRBV10-3 to TRBJ2-1; tentative D call: TRBD2 (6 bases). Trimming removed 4 bases at V and 8 bases at J, with 9 bases between. CDR3 length equals 12 residues. Germline CDR1 is ENHRY and CDR2 is SYGVKD.

The CDR3 reads CASSLGITDTQYF. The CDR3 coding sequence is TGTGCCAGCAGCTTGGGGATCACAGATACGCAGTATTTT. The chain joins TRBV7-2 to TRBJ2-3; D uncertain. Looked up from germline, CDR1 is SGHTA and CDR2 is FQGNSA. The CDR3 loop spans 13 amino acids. Trimming stripped 3 bases from V and 2 bases from J, with 6 bases between.

This clonotype was recorded at least ten times. This chain joins TRBV5-1 and TRBJ2-7, with D possibly being TRBD1 (6 bases). V was cut by 4 bases and J by 6 bases, with 17 bases left in between. The CDR3 sequence is 14 residues long. Germline values: CDR1 SGHRS, CDR2 YFSETQ. CDR3 amino acids: CASSPRQALGEQYF. CDR3 in DNA: TGCGCCAGCAGCCCGAGACAGGCTTTGGGCGAGCAGTACTTC. Full variable domain (remainder filled in from reference TRBV5-1 and TRBJ2-7): KAGVTQTPRYLIKTRGQQVTLSCSPISGHRSVSWYQQTPGQGLQFLFEYFSETQRNKGNFPGRFSGRQFSNSRSEMNVSTLELGDSALYLCASSPRQALGEQYFGPGTRLTVT.

This clonotype appeared many times. The chain recombines TRBV10-2 with TRBJ2-7, with 9 bases that match TRBD2. CDR3 size: 14 residues. Germline CDR1 and CDR2: WSHSY and SAAADI. V shed 4 bases and J 4 bases; nucleotides not matched to a gene: 5. CDR3: CASSVLAGPYEQYF. The CDR3 DNA sequence: TGCGCCAGCAGTGTGCTAGCGGGGCCTTACGAGCAGTACTTC.

In this sample, this clonotype turned up many times. The rearrangement links TRBV7-6 to TRBJ2-3; tentatively, D is TRBD2 (5 bases). V lost 1 base and J 3 bases, leaving 8 bases between the germline ends. From germline, CDR1 is SGHVS and CDR2 FNYEAQ. This CDR3 comprises 14 residues. The DNA of the CDR3 is TGTGCCAGCAGCTTAGTGGGGAGAACAGATACGCAGTATTTT. Residues: CASSLVGRTDTQYF. The complete variable domain, with remaining parts taken from reference TRBV7-6 and TRBJ2-3, reads GAGVSQSPRYKVTKRGQDVALRCDPISGHVSLYWYRQALGQGPEFLTYFNYEAQQDKSGLPNDRFSAERPEGSISTLTIQRTEQRDSAMYRCASSLVGRTDTQYFGPGTRLTVL.

This clonotype was detected ten times or more. The chain employs TRBV5-1 and TRBJ2-2; 10 positions agree with TRBD2. This CDR3 has 16 amino acids. From germline, CDR1 is SGHRS and CDR2 YFSETQ. Trimming removed 2 bases from V and 7 bases from J; junction bases left unmatched: 8. For the CDR3, the DNA is TGCGCCAGCAGCTTACCAGCGGGGGGGCTCAACGGGGAGCTGTTTTTT. Protein: CASSLPAGGLNGELFF. The full variable domain, its missing parts supplied by reference TRBV5-1 and TRBJ2-2, is KAGVTQTPRYLIKTRGQQVTLSCSPISGHRSVSWYQQTPGQGLQFLFEYFSETQRNKGNFPGRFSGRQFSNSRSEMNVSTLELGDSALYLCASSLPAGGLNGELFFGEGSRLTVL.

The chain is built from TRBV30 and TRBJ1-4; the D is unclear. V lost 3 bases to trimming and J lost 6 bases, with 8 bases between them. Germline V lookup: CDR1 GTSNPN, CDR2 SVGIG (reference sequence). The CDR3 extends over 12 amino acids. DNA for the CDR3: TGTGCCTGGAGCACAGATGATGAAAAACTGTTTTTT. This translates into CAWSTDDEKLFF.

Ten or more counts support this clonotype. This sequence joins TRBV28 and TRBJ2-3, with D perhaps TRBD1 (6 bases). Trimming cost V 2 bases and J 3 bases, with 24 bases left between them. The CDR3 is made up of 19 amino acids. Germline loops: CDR1 MDHEN, CDR2 SYDVKM. This CDR3 is CASSLRRKTGLWGTDTQYF. CDR3 bases: TGTGCCAGCAGTTTACGGAGGAAGACAGGTCTCTGGGGGACAGATACGCAGTATTTT.

This clonotype occurred a few times. The chain has TRBV28 and TRBJ1-6, with D maybe TRBD1 (6 bases). From germline, CDR1 is MDHEN and CDR2 SYDVKM. V shed 1 base and J shed 7 bases, with 11 bases lying between them. The CDR3 covers 15 residues. As DNA, the CDR3 is TGTGCCAGCAGTTTATTCGACAGGCCGAATTCACCCCTCCACTTT. It encodes CASSLFDRPNSPLHF. The complete variable domain, with remaining parts taken from reference TRBV28 and TRBJ1-6, reads DVKVTQSSRYLVKRTGEKVFLECVQDMDHENMFWYRQDPGLGLRLIYFSYDVKMKEKGDIPEGYSVSREKKERFSLILESASTNQTSMYLCASSLFDRPNSPLHFGNGTRLTVT.

This clonotype was seen many times. V gene TRBV5-1 combines with J gene TRBJ2-1, with 7 positions matching TRBD2. Germline CDR1 reads SGHRS; CDR2 reads YFSETQ. This CDR3 has 14 residues. V lost 4 bases, J lost 7 bases, and 8 bases stayed unmatched. The CDR3 DNA follows: TGCGCCAGCAGCCTGTACAGCGGGGTTAATGAGCAGTTCTTC. This codes for CASSLYSGVNEQFF.

This clonotype was observed at least ten times. This sequence joins TRBV29-1 and TRBJ2-6, with D perhaps TRBD1 (5 bases). Germline V lookup: CDR1 SQVTM, CDR2 ANQGSEA. The CDR3 spans 15 residues. The V end was cut by 0 bases, the J end by 2 bases, with 8 bases between. Here the CDR3 DNA reads TGCAGCGTTGAAGATTTAGGGGCTGGGGCCAACGTCCTGACTTTC. Amino acids: CSVEDLGAGANVLTF. The full variable domain, in which reference TRBV29-1 and TRBJ2-6 provide the parts outside the CDR3, is SAVISQKPSRDICQRGTSLTIQCQVDSQVTMMFWYRQQPGQSLTLIATANQGSEATYESGFVIDKFPISRPNLTFSTLTVSNMSPEDSSIYLCSVEDLGAGANVLTFGAGSRLTVL.

In this sample, this clonotype turned up a few times. The J gene is TRBJ1-1, the V gene TRBV28, with a tentative D call TRBD1 (6 bases). The V gene's germline CDR1 is MDHEN and CDR2 SYDVKM. There are 15 residues in the CDR3. V was cut by 7 bases and J by 4 bases, with 19 bases left in between. The CDR3 spells CASIASGGRVTEAFF. The CDR3 DNA reads TGTGCCAGCATCGCGTCTGGGGGGCGGGTCACTGAAGCTTTCTTT. The full variable domain, its missing parts supplied by reference TRBV28 and TRBJ1-1, is DVKVTQSSRYLVKRTGEKVFLECVQDMDHENMFWYRQDPGLGLRLIYFSYDVKMKEKGDIPEGYSVSREKKERFSLILESASTNQTSMYLCASIASGGRVTEAFFGQGTRLTVV.

The V and J genes are TRBV4-3 and TRBJ2-2; 14 nucleotides match TRBD2. Trimming removed 4 bases from V and 5 bases from J; junction bases left unmatched: 6. The CDR3 extends over 17 amino acids. Germline CDR1 is LGHNA and CDR2 is YSLEER. The CDR3 loop reads CASSRLGLAGDTGELFF. CDR3 DNA sequence: TGCGCCAGCAGCCGCTTGGGACTAGCGGGGGATACCGGGGAGCTGTTTTTT.

The chain recombines TRBV27 with TRBJ1-1; unclear D gene. The CDR3 is 15 amino acids. CDR1 MNHEY and CDR2 SMNVEV come from the germline V gene (reference sequence). Trimming shortened V by 7 bases and J by 3 bases, and 18 bases separated the two germline ends. As DNA, the CDR3 is TGTGCCAGCAAAAAGCGGGAGGGTCGAGACACTGAAGCTTTCTTT. Translated, it gives CASKKREGRDTEAFF.

This clonotype came up many times. The chain uses TRBV7-9 and TRBJ1-2; the match to TRBD1 covers 8 bases. Germline CDR1 and CDR2: SEHNR and FQNEAQ (reference sequence). The CDR3 has 17 residues. V lost 5 bases, J lost 0 bases, and 11 bases stayed unmatched. Written as DNA, the CDR3 is TGTGCCAGCAGCCTCGGGACAGGAGATTTGACTAACTATGGCTACACCTTC. Its protein is CASSLGTGDLTNYGYTF.

The chain joins TRBV20-1 to TRBJ1-3; D may be TRBD1 (6 bases). Trimming cost V 4 bases and J 0 bases, with 7 bases left between them. The CDR3 loop spans 13 amino acids. CDR1 is DFQATT, CDR2 SNEGSKA, per germline (reference sequence). CDR3 coding DNA: TGCAGTGCTACCAGGGGCTCTGGAAACACCATATATTTT. Translated, it gives CSATRGSGNTIYF.

This clonotype was recorded a few times. V usage is TRBV3-1 and J usage is TRBJ2-2, with a possible D match to TRBD1 (5 bases). The CDR3 has 14 amino acids. V gave up 7 bases and J gave up 4 bases, with 13 bases separating them. Looked up from germline, CDR1 is LGHDT and CDR2 is YNNKEL (reference sequence). In DNA, the CDR3 is TGTGCCAGCAAGTCCGGCAGGGTCACCGGGGAGCTGTTTTTT. It translates to CASKSGRVTGELFF.

The genes are TRBV7-8 and TRBJ2-2; 9 bases are a match to TRBD2. V dropped 4 bases and J dropped 6; count of bases not matched to a gene: 9. There are 16 residues in the CDR3. Germline CDR1 is SGHVS and CDR2 is FQNEAQ. CDR3 protein: CASSSRAGGVSGELFF. The CDR3 DNA is TGTGCCAGCAGCTCGCGAGCGGGGGGCGTCTCCGGGGAGCTGTTTTTT.

V is TRBV9 and J is TRBJ1-1; the match to TRBD1 covers 7 bases. Per germline, CDR1 SGDLS and CDR2 YYNGEE. This CDR3 region has 15 residues. Trimming removed 0 bases from V and 3 bases from J; junction bases left unmatched: 5. The CDR3 DNA follows: TGTGCCAGCAGCGTAGAAGGGGGCGCTTACACTGAAGCTTTCTTT. Residues: CASSVEGGAYTEAFF.

This chain uses TRBV7-3 with TRBJ2-3; D is unresolved. Germline loops: CDR1 SGHTA, CDR2 FQGTGA. The CDR3 is 14 residues long. Trimming shortened V by 2 bases and J by 0 bases, and 6 bases separated the two germline ends. Here the CDR3 reads CASSLWGSTDTQYF. DNA for the CDR3: TGTGCCAGCAGCTTATGGGGAAGCACAGATACGCAGTATTTT.

The V call is TRBV4-3, the J call TRBJ2-3; TRBD2 aligns across 9 bases. There are 15 residues in the CDR3. Germline V gene sequence: CDR1 LGHNA, CDR2 YSLEER. The V and J ends lost 3 bases and 0 bases, in that order; junction bases with no gene match: 1. In DNA, the CDR3 is TGCGCCAGCAGCCATACTAGCGGGAGCACAGATACGCAGTATTTT. It is translated as CASSHTSGSTDTQYF.